Below, one T cell receptor (beta chain) is given with its context. Its antigen is currently unknown. Repertoires were generated with immunoSEQ multiplex PCR, while TCRdb's copy carries only in-frame clones and drops some. The data show fewer than 100,000 clones, 85% to 90% seen once. These data originate in a study of cytotoxic CD8 clonotypes in ibrutinib-treated CLL. Study results and caveats: Under treatment, the uncommon public clonotypes either contracted or remained stable. Baseline levels of clonality went above those of age-matched healthy donors and moved with circulating CD8+ T-cell counts.

CDR1 and CDR2 (germline): WSHSY, SAAADI. Unmatched junction bases numbered 3, after V lost 3 bases and J lost 8 bases. The CDR3 covers 15 residues. The V call is TRBV10-2, the J call TRBJ2-1, with 14 positions matching TRBD2. The sequenced sample was PBMCs, obtained before ibrutinib treatment. This receptor was identified in a human donor with chronic lymphocytic leukemia. The CDR3 bases are TGCGCCAGCAGTGAAGGGACTAGCGGGAGCGATGAGCAGTTCTTC. Protein: CASSEGTSGSDEQFF.